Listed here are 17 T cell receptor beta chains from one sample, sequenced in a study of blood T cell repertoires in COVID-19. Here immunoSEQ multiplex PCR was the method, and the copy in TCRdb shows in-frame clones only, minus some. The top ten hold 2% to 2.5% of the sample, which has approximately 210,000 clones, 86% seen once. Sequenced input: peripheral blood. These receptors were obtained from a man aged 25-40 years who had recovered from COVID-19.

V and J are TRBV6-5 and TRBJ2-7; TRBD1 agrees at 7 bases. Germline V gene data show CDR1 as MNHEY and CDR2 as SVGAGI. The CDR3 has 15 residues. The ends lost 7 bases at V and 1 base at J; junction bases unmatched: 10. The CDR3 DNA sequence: TGTGCCAGCATTATCTCCGGGACAGCGTCCTACGAGCAGTACTTC. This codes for CASIISGTASYEQYF.

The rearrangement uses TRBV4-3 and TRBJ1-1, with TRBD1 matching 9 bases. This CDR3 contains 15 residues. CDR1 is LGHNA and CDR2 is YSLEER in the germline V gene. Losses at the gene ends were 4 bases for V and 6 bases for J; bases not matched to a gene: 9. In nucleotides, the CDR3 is TGCGCCAGCAGCCCTTCGACAGGGGGAGGCTCTGAAGCTTTCTTT. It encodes CASSPSTGGGSEAFF.

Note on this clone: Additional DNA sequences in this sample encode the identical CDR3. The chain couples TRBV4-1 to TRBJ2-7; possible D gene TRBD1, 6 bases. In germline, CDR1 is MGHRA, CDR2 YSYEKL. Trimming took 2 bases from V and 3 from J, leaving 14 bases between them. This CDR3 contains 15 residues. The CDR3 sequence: CASSQLTGLNYEQYF. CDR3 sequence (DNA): TGCGCCAGCAGCCAATTAACAGGGCTCAACTACGAGCAGTACTTC.

In nucleotides, the CDR3 is TGTGCCATCGGGGGAGACAGGGGAGGCAATCAGCCCCAGCATTTT. Translated, it gives CAIGGDRGGNQPQHF. The V call is TRBV10-3, the J call TRBJ1-5, with TRBD1 identical over 8 bases. CDR1 and CDR2 from the germline V gene are ENHRY and SYGVKD. This CDR3 is built from 15 residues. Unmatched junction bases numbered 8, after V lost 8 bases and J lost 2 bases.

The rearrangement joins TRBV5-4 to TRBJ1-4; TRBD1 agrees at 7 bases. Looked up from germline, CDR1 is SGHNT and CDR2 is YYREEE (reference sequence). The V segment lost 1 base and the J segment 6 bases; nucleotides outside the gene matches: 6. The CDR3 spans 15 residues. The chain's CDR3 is CASSLSGGPYEKLFF. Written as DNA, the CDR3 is TGTGCCAGCAGCTTGTCAGGGGGACCCTATGAAAAACTGTTTTTT. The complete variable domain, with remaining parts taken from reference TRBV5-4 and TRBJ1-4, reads ETGVTQSPTHLIKTRGQQVTLRCSSQSGHNTVSWYQQALGQGPQFIFQYYREEENGRGNFPPRFSGLQFPNYSSELNVNALELDDSALYLCASSLSGGPYEKLFFGSGTQLSVL.

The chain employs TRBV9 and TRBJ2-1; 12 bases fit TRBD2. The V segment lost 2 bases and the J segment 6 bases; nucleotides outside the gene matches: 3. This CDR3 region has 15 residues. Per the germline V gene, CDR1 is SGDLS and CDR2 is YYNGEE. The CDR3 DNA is TGTGCCAGCAGCGTTTCTAGCGGGGGGGCCAATGAGCAGTTCTTC. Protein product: CASSVSSGGANEQFF. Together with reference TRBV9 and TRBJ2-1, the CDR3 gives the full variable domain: DSGVTQTPKHLITATGQRVTLRCSPRSGDLSVYWYQQSLDQGLQFLIQYYNGEERAKGNILERFSAQQFPDLHSELNLSSLELGDSALYFCASSVSSGGANEQFFGPGTRLTVL.

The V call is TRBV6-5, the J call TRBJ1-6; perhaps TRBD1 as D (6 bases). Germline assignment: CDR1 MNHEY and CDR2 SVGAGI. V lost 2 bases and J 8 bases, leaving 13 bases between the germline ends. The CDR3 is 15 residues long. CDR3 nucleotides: TGTGCCAGCAGTTACGACGGACAGATCTATTCACCCCTCCACTTT. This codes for CASSYDGQIYSPLHF.

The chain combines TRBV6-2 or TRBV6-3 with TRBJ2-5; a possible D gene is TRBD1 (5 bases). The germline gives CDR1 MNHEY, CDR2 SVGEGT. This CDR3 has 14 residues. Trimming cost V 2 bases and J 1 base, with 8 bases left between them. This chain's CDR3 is CASSYRTGQETQYF. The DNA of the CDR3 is TGTGCCAGCAGTTACCGCACAGGCCAAGAGACCCAGTACTTC.

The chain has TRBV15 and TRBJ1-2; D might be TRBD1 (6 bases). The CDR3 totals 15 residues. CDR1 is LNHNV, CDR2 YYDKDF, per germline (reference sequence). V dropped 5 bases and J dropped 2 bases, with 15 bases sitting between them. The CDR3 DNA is TGTGCCACCAGCTTACGGGACACCCCCAACTATGGCTACACCTTC. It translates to CATSLRDTPNYGYTF. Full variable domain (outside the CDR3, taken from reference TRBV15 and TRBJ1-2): DAMVIQNPRYQVTQFGKPVTLSCSQTLNHNVMYWYQQKSSQAPKLLFHYYDKDFNNEADTPDNFQSRRPNTSFCFLDIRSPGLGDTAMYLCATSLRDTPNYGYTFGSGTRLTVV.

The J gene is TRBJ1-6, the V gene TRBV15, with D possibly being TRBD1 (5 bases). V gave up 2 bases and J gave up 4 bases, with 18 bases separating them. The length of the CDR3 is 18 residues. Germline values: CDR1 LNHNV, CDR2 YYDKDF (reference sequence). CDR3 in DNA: TGTGCCACCAGCAGATTCCCGATTTTGACAGATTATAATTCACCCCTCCACTTT. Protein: CATSRFPILTDYNSPLHF.

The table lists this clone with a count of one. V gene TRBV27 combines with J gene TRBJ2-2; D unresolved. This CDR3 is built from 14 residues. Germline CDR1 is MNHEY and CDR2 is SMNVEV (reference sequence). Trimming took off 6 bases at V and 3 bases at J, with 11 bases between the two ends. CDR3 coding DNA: TGTGCCAGCAGCGCTAGACGACACACCGGGGAGCTGTTTTTT. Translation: CASSARRHTGELFF.

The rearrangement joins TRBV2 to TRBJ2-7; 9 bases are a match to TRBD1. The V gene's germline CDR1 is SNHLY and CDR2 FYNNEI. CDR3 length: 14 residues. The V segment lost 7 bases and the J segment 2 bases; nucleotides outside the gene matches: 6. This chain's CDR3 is CASNRQGDTYEQYF. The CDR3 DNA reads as TGTGCCAGCAACCGACAGGGGGACACCTACGAGCAGTACTTC. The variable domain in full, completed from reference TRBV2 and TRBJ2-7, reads EPEVTQTPSHQVTQMGQEVILRCVPISNHLYFYWYRQILGQKVEFLVSFYNNEISEKSEIFDDQFSVERPDGSNFTLKIRSTKLEDSAMYFCASNRQGDTYEQYFGPGTRLTVT.

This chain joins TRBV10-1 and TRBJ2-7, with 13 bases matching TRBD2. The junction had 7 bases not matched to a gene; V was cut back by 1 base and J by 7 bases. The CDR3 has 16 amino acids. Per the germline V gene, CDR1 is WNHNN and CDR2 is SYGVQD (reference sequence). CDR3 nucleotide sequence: TGCGCCAGCAGTGAGTTGGGGACTAGCGGGGTTCATGAGCAGTACTTC. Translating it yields CASSELGTSGVHEQYF.

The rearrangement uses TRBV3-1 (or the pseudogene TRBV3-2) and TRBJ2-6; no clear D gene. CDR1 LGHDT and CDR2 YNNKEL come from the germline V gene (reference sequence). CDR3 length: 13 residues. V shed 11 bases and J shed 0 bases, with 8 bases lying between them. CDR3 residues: CAARDSGANVLTF. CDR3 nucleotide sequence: TGTGCCGCTAGAGACTCTGGGGCCAACGTCCTGACTTTC.

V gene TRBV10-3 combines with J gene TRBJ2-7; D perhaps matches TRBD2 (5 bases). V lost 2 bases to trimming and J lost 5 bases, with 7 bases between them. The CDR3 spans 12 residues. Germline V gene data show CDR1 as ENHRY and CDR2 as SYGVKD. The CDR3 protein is CAISEDGNEQYF. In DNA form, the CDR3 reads TGTGCCATCAGTGAGGACGGGAACGAGCAGTACTTC.

CDR3 nucleotides: TGTGCCAGCAGCCCAATGGGAGTTGCCTACGAGCAGTACTTC. This translates into CASSPMGVAYEQYF. The chain combines TRBV25-1 with TRBJ2-7; a weak D match, TRBD2 (5 bases). Germline V gives CDR1 MGHDK, CDR2 SYGVNS. V shed 6 bases and J shed 2 bases, with 14 bases lying between them. The CDR3 covers 14 residues.

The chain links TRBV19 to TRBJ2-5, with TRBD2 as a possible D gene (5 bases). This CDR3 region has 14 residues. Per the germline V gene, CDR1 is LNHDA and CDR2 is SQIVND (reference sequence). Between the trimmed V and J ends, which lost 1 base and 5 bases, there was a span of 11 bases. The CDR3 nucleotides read TGTGCCAGTAGTATAGGGACGGGGTGGGAGACCCAGTACTTC. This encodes CASSIGTGWETQYF.